These 10 T cell receptor beta chains share one sample of origin, sequenced in a study of blood T cell repertoires in COVID-19. The table came from immunoSEQ multiplex PCR; TCRdb's copy has only in-frame clones and leaves some out. The sample lists tens of thousands of clones; around three quarters were seen once. Sequenced sample: peripheral blood. The receptor set was obtained from a woman of 80 years or more with active or convalescent COVID-19.

The chain links TRBV7-6 to TRBJ1-4, with 9 bases lining up with TRBD1. With 6 bases clipped from V and 8 bases from J, the junction kept 13 bases outside the gene matches. CDR1 and CDR2 (germline): SGHVS, FNYEAQ. CDR3 length: 16 amino acids. This CDR3 reads CASRETGGQLEEKLFF. The CDR3 DNA reads as TGTGCCAGCAGAGAAACAGGGGGCCAGTTAGAAGAAAAACTGTTTTTT.

The chain is built from TRBV4-3 and TRBJ2-2; 7 bases are shared with TRBD2. Losses at the gene ends were 1 base for V and 1 base for J; bases not matched to a gene: 6. Germline values: CDR1 LGHNA, CDR2 YSLEER. The CDR3 is made up of 17 amino acids. The DNA for the CDR3 is TGCGCCAGCAGCCAAGTAGGGTCTAGCGGGAACACCGGGGAGCTGTTTTTT. This gives the protein CASSQVGSSGNTGELFF.

This clone turned up a few times. CDR3 protein: CASSLGAMALHF. Written as DNA, the CDR3 is TGTGCCAGCAGTTTGGGGGCAATGGCCCTCCACTTT. The rearrangement uses TRBV28 and TRBJ1-6; tentatively, D is TRBD1 (6 bases). V dropped 3 bases and J dropped 14 bases, with 11 bases sitting between them. Germline values: CDR1 MDHEN, CDR2 SYDVKM. CDR3 length: 12 amino acids.

V is TRBV4-3 and J is TRBJ2-1; no definite D call. The CDR3 consists of 18 residues. The germline V gene encodes CDR1 LGHNA and CDR2 YSLEER. V was clipped by 0 bases and J by 2 bases, with 17 bases between them. The CDR3, as DNA: TGCGCCAGCAGCCAAGATCAAGGCCCGGGTAGGACCTACAATGAGCAGTTCTTC. This translates into CASSQDQGPGRTYNEQFF.

The chain couples TRBV30 to TRBJ1-1; 7 nucleotides align to TRBD1. This CDR3 is 14 amino acids long. CDR1 is GTSNPN, CDR2 SVGIG, per germline (reference sequence). With 5 bases clipped from V and 1 base from J, the junction kept 7 bases outside the gene matches. This chain's CDR3 is CAWYRGLGNTEAFF. The CDR3 DNA sequence: TGTGCCTGGTACAGGGGACTTGGGAACACTGAAGCTTTCTTT.

The chain carries TRBV4-3 and TRBJ2-1; D remains ambiguous. Trimming left V 0 bases short and J 0 bases short, with 12 bases between. Looked up from germline, CDR1 is LGHNA and CDR2 is YSLEER. This CDR3 has 17 residues. The CDR3 protein is CASSQEGRTSSYNEQFF. CDR3 sequence (DNA): TGCGCCAGCAGCCAAGAGGGCAGAACGAGCTCCTACAATGAGCAGTTCTTC.

The table lists this clone with a few counts. V and J are TRBV11-2 and TRBJ1-5, with D perhaps TRBD1 (6 bases). In germline, CDR1 is SGHAT, CDR2 FQNNGV. V was trimmed by 3 bases and J by 2 bases, leaving 8 bases between them. CDR3 length: 14 residues. CDR3 sequence (DNA): TGTGCCAGCAGCTTCTCAGGGGGCAATCAGCCCCAGCATTTT. Its protein is CASSFSGGNQPQHF.

In its sample, this clone was seen a few times. J is TRBJ2-1 and V is TRBV7-2; TRBD1 agrees at 7 bases. This CDR3 has 11 amino acids. The V and J ends lost 5 bases and 13 bases, in that order; junction bases with no gene match: 5. Germline CDR1 is SGHTA and CDR2 is FQGNSA. DNA of the CDR3: TGTGCCAGCAGCACCCGGGACAGCCAGTTCTTC. It yields the protein CASSTRDSQFF.

This chain uses TRBV7-2 with TRBJ2-7; 7 bases match TRBD1. The germline V gene encodes CDR1 SGHTA and CDR2 FQGNSA. CDR3 length equals 18 residues. Trimming took 1 base from V and 4 from J; bases not matched to a gene: 16. CDR3 in DNA: TGTGCCAGCAGCTTAGAGTCTCCGGGACAGTCCACGGCATACGAGCAGTACTTC. It codes for CASSLESPGQSTAYEQYF.

In this sample, this clone turned up once. The CDR3 region is CASSLTQDTQYF. The CDR3 coding sequence is TGTGCCAGCAGCTTAACGCAGGATACGCAGTATTTT. This chain joins TRBV5-4 and TRBJ2-3; D gene ambiguous. CDR3 size: 12 residues. Germline CDR1 and CDR2: SGHNT and YYREEE (reference sequence). V lost 2 bases, J lost 6 bases, and 7 bases lay in between.